A single sample gave rise to the 11 T cell receptor beta chains below, sequenced in a study of breast tumors, draining lymph nodes, adjacent tissues. TCRdb reanalysed the multiplex PCR reads using MiXCR and keeps one entry per CDR3 protein. Here the sample spans more than 200,000 distinct CDR3 sequences, about 32% being singletons. The lymph nodes were axillary draining lymph nodes from breast cancer patients. The source material was axillary lymph node tissue. The receptors derive from a female donor with breast cancer. Some clones in this sample may be carry-over from other donors' samples.

The chain links TRBV5-6 to TRBJ2-5; D assignment may be TRBD1 or TRBD2 (5 bases each). Germline V gives CDR1 SGHDT, CDR2 YYEEEE. Trimming left V 4 bases short and J 0 bases short, with 13 bases between. The CDR3 covers 15 residues. The CDR3 bases are TGTGCCAGCAGCCATCCGGGACCGAACCAAGAGACCCAGTACTTC. Translation: CASSHPGPNQETQYF.

This clonotype was seen at least ten times. This sequence joins TRBV19 and TRBJ1-4; the match to TRBD1 covers 11 bases. The CDR3 has 15 residues. The trim removed 5 bases at V and 7 bases at J, leaving 6 bases unmatched. Germline CDR1 LNHDA, CDR2 SQIVND (reference sequence). CDR3 DNA: TGTGCCAGTAGTCTCGGACAGGGGGCCTTTGAAAAACTGTTTTTT. This sequence encodes CASSLGQGAFEKLFF. The entire variable domain, with the rest obtained from reference TRBV19 and TRBJ1-4, is as follows: DGGITQSPKYLFRKEGQNVTLSCEQNLNHDAMYWYRQDPGQGLRLIYYSQIVNDFQKGDIAEGYSVSREKKESFPLTVTSAQKNPTAFYLCASSLGQGAFEKLFFGSGTQLSVL.

This clonotype was counted at least ten times. V is TRBV7-3 and J is TRBJ2-7, with 11 bases matching TRBD2. From germline, CDR1 is SGHTA and CDR2 FQGTGA. V was clipped by 3 bases and J by 4 bases; unmatched bases: 5. This CDR3 has 15 amino acids. CDR3 loop: CASSFTSGSGYEQYF. Written as DNA, the CDR3 is TGTGCCAGCAGCTTTACTAGCGGGAGTGGATACGAGCAGTACTTC.

The gene calls are TRBV2 and TRBJ2-7; no clear D gene. The CDR3 runs 14 residues. Germline assignment: CDR1 SNHLY and CDR2 FYNNEI. V lost 0 bases and J 10 bases, leaving 16 bases between the germline ends. CDR3 coding DNA: TGTGCCAGCAGTGAAGCGCAAAGGAACCAGCCCCAGTACTTC. This encodes CASSEAQRNQPQYF.

This sequence joins TRBV6-5 and TRBJ2-4; the D is unclear. Trimming shortened V by 5 bases and J by 0 bases, and 8 bases separated the two germline ends. The CDR3 sequence is 14 residues long. Germline CDR1 MNHEY, CDR2 SVGAGI. CDR3 residues: CASSPEVAKNIQYF. In DNA form, the CDR3 reads TGTGCCAGCAGTCCCGAAGTAGCCAAAAACATTCAGTACTTC.

The rearrangement joins TRBV20-1 to TRBJ1-6, with D unclear. Germline V gene lookup returns CDR1 DFQATT and CDR2 SNEGSKA (reference sequence). The germline V and J ends were trimmed by 3 bases and 7 bases, with 10 bases remaining between them. The CDR3 contains 13 residues. The CDR3 DNA reads as TGCAGTGCTAGGGCCTGGGGAAATTCACCCCTCCACTTT. Translating it yields CSARAWGNSPLHF.

This clonotype was counted a few times. A read error is possible here, since a much larger clone lies one base away. The chain joins TRBV20-1 to TRBJ2-1; TRBD2 is a possible D gene (6 bases). This CDR3 is built from 16 residues. V gave up 4 bases and J gave up 2 bases, with 18 bases separating them. Germline V CDR1 and CDR2: DFQATT, SNEGSKA (reference sequence). DNA of the CDR3: TGCAGTGCTAACCCCCCTCTCCGCGGGGCCTACAATGAGCAGTTCTTC. Its protein is CSANPPLRGAYNEQFF.

There are many counts of this clonotype. The chain joins TRBV6-5 to TRBJ2-2, with D possibly matching TRBD2 (6 bases). The CDR3 extends over 18 amino acids. The ends were cut back, 5 bases at V and 4 bases at J, with 23 bases in the middle. CDR1 and CDR2 from the germline V gene are MNHEY and SVGAGI. The CDR3 nucleotides are TGTGCCAGCAGTGGGGGAGGTGTTTTGGGTATAGGCACCGGGGAGCTGTTTTTT. Protein product: CASSGGGVLGIGTGELFF.

The chain links TRBV10-2 to TRBJ2-1; TRBD2 matches at 9 bases. J gave up 0 bases and V 2 bases, and 11 bases lay outside the gene matches. This CDR3 region has 19 residues. Germline lookup yields CDR1 WSHSY and CDR2 SAAADI. The CDR3 DNA reads as TGCGCCAGCAGTGAGAGAGTAGCGGGAGCCCCGAGCTCCTACAATGAGCAGTTCTTC. It is translated as CASSERVAGAPSSYNEQFF.

Concerning this clonotype: A read error may explain this, as a much larger clone is one base away. This rearrangement joins TRBV3-1 to TRBJ2-7, with D perhaps TRBD1 or TRBD2 (5 bases each). The V end lost 5 bases, the J end lost 12 bases, and 20 bases lay between the germline ends. The CDR3 length is 13 residues. CDR1 and CDR2 from the germline V gene are LGHDT and YNNKEL (reference sequence). The CDR3 bases are TGTGCCAGCAGCTCGGGACCGAGCCTCGCGCGGTACTTC. As protein: CASSSGPSLARYF.

About this clonotype itself: As the CDR3 is not closed by the conserved phenylalanine or tryptophan, this likely results from a read error. This chain connects TRBV5-1 to TRBJ1-2; D unclear. Germline values: CDR1 SGHRS, CDR2 YFSETQ. The CDR3 runs 14 residues. The V gene lost 0 bases and the J gene lost 4 bases, with 10 bases spanning the gap. CDR3 in DNA: TGCGCCAGCAGCTTGGTGGGGATTTCCTATGGCTACACCCTC. Its protein product is CASSLVGISYGYTL.